Listed below are T cell receptor beta chains from one sample, sequenced in a study of CD8+CD57+ T cells in acquired aplastic anemia. One entry per CDR3 protein, called by TCRdb with MiXCR from the reads. The sample holds 160,000 or so distinct CDR3 sequences; around half are singletons and the top ten take under 3.5%. Sequences were obtained from sorted CD4+, CD8+, or CD8+CD57+ T cells (not recorded which) from PBMCs. The receptor set was obtained from a human donor with aplastic anemia. CDR3s include the opening cysteine and the closing phenylalanine or tryptophan. D genes are given only for firm matches. Clone size is not always given. Where it is, it says once, few, many or a class for expanded clones.

J: TRBJ1-5
D: .
V: TRBV7-2
size: few
DNA: TGTGCCAGCAGCTCTTACAGGGATACGCAGCATTTT
CDR3: CASSSYRDTQHF

J: TRBJ1-1
D: .
V: TRBV12-3/TRBV12-4
size: few
DNA: TGTGTCAGCAGAGAGAAGGAGACCCTGAACACTGAAGCTTTCTTT
CDR3: CVSREKETLNTEAFF

J: TRBJ1-2
D: TRBD1
V: TRBV5-4
size: many
DNA: TGTGCCAGCAGCTCAACGACAGGGGGCCAGGGCTACACCTTC
CDR3: CASSSTTGGQGYTF

J: TRBJ1-2
D: .
V: TRBV7-9
size: .
DNA: TGTGCCAGCAGCTTAAGAGGGGGAGGGGGCTACACCTTC
CDR3: CASSLRGGGGYTF

J: TRBJ1-1
D: .
V: TRBV5-1
size: .
DNA: TGCGCCAGCAGCCCATCGGAATTAGGGGGGCCCACTGAAGCTTTCTTT
CDR3: CASSPSELGGPTEAFF

J: TRBJ2-3
D: TRBD2
V: TRBV20-1
size: .
DNA: TGCAGTGCTGGGCCCCCTAGCGGAACAGATACGCAGTATTTT
CDR3: CSAGPPSGTDTQYF

J: TRBJ1-4
D: .
V: TRBV10-3
size: .
DNA: TGTGCCATCCAAGGCACGAACTCAAATGAAAAACTGTTTTTT
CDR3: CAIQGTNSNEKLFF

J: TRBJ1-5
D: TRBD1
V: TRBV19
size: many
DNA: TGTGCCAGTAGCGACAGGGGGGGTGTGCAGCCCCAGCATTTT
CDR3: CASSDRGGVQPQHF

J: TRBJ2-2
D: .
V: TRBV2
size: .
DNA: TGTGCCAGCAGCAGGGGGGCCGGGGAGCTGTTTTTT
CDR3: CASSRGAGELFF

J: TRBJ2-7
D: .
V: TRBV9
size: few
DNA: TGTGCCAGCAGCCCGCAGGGAAACGAGCAGTACTTC
CDR3: CASSPQGNEQYF

J: TRBJ1-2
D: .
V: TRBV10-1
size: .
DNA: TGCGCCAAGATCGGGGGTCTAGACTATGGCTACACCTTC
CDR3: CAKIGGLDYGYTF

J: TRBJ2-3
D: TRBD2
V: TRBV20-1
size: .
DNA: TGCAGTGCTAGTGGACTAGCGGGGACAGATACGCAGTATTTT
CDR3: CSASGLAGTDTQYF

J: TRBJ1-1
D: .
V: TRBV2
size: few
DNA: TGTGCCAGCAGTTGGAGCAGGGGTAAGGGCACTGAAGCTTTCTTT
CDR3: CASSWSRGKGTEAFF

J: TRBJ2-2
D: .
V: TRBV7-3
size: many
DNA: TGTGCCAGCAGCTTAGGTAGAACCGGGGAGCTGTTTTTT
CDR3: CASSLGRTGELFF

J: TRBJ2-5
D: .
V: TRBV6-1
size: .
DNA: TGTGCCAGCAGTAAAAGACAGCGCCCGGAAGAGACCCGGTACTTC
CDR3: CASSKRQRPEETRYF

J: TRBJ1-2
D: .
V: TRBV25-1
size: .
DNA: TGTGCCAGCAGTGAAGGAGTCGGCTATGGCTACACCTTC
CDR3: CASSEGVGYGYTF